This T cell receptor beta chain was identified during a study of cytomegalovirus exposure and HLA in healthy donors listed by TCRdb under 2017. In terms of the full investigation: An earlier analysis of about 530 of the donors reported 276 Gb of sequence data and 90 million to 120 million unique TCR beta sequences obtained from approximately 180 million T cells. An early release covering approximately 600 HLA-typed donors comprised 250 to 350 gigabases of sequencing data and approximately 80 million unique TCR sequences. Of the approximately 400 genotyped donors, 65% to 90% fell in the genetic ancestry cluster associated with self-reported Caucasian donors. The study aimed to test whether signatures of past pathogen exposure could be identified by cataloging public T cell receptors. The study used immunosequencing to profile the T cell repertoires of approximately 690 subjects and linked those repertoires to cytomegalovirus serostatus. Along with the roughly 700-subject first cohort, a separate validation cohort of more than 90 different subjects was used. To predict cytomegalovirus infection status, the study brought together high-throughput TCR immunosequencing, statistical association of individual TCRs with disease status, and machine learning. In a later analysis, previously published TCR beta repertoires from 666 donors were re-analyzed and high-resolution HLA genotyping was added so that TCR occurrence patterns could be studied. The later analysis used no new phenotypic data to find candidate immune exposures, relying instead on TCR beta sequences and their occurrence across donors. To decide whether each TCR beta V gene segment behaved as functional or pseudogenic, an earlier analysis of some 600 of the donors relied on high-throughput TCR beta sequencing. Donor age, sex, ethnicity and CMV serostatus were collected together with the repertoire data. Genome-wide SNP genotypes for about 65% of the 666 donors were used in a later genetic analysis, which treated that subset as a discovery cohort. Every repertoire in the discovery cohort had been generated on one and the same sequencing platform. Class I and class II HLA loci were covered by the typing at four-digit resolution. Typing coverage differed by locus: A, B, C, DRB1 and DQB1 were typed in about 620-630 donors, DQA1 in roughly 510, DPA1 in 600 to 610, and DPB1 in roughly 470. Roughly 5 DR-DQ haplotypes were handled as single units for association and clustering, since linkage in the cohort was strong. Among 350 to 400 genotyped donors of the cohort, an average of roughly 240,000 unique TCR beta nucleotide sequences were sequenced per donor, roughly 20% of them non-productive. Beyond this particular receptor, the publication reports: The authors suggested that the approach could potentially be extended to other disease states and immunological phenotypes. Linkage disequilibrium might explain the correlated functional status among segregating V segments, but an unknown experimental factor could not be excluded. In a later analysis, the rate of TCR association differed among HLA loci, with DRB1 alleles having the most associated TCRs and HLA-C alleles having the fewest. A later analysis reported that several top co-occurrence clusters appeared linked to parvovirus B19, influenza, CMV and Epstein-Barr virus. The study gave a list of 150 to 200 TCR beta chains associated with cytomegalovirus. For the cohort, immune exposure information was limited to CMV serostatus. Strong co-occurrence of HLA alleles, especially DR and DQ, made assigning TCR associations to individual alleles difficult. The 87-base-pair reads could not distinguish some IMGT-functional V segments, including TRBV6-2 and TRBV6-3, so those segments were excluded. A cluster of highly shared sequence variants was judged likely to be a technical artifact of the sequencing pipeline. Broadly in line with IMGT annotations, most TCR beta V segments showed up in productive rearrangements about 87% or about 30% of the time in an earlier analysis of several hundred of the donors. Presence/absence analyses assumed roughly uniform sequencing depth across donors, an assumption that may not hold. Because some donors lacked HLA typing at each locus, the association tests relied only on the typed subset. Because counts were too low, under 20 rarely observed V segments, including chromosome 9 orphons, were left out of the earlier analysis of over 550 of the donors. A later genetic analysis reported fewer N-insertions in productive TCRs among donors in an Asian-associated ancestry cluster than the roughly 670-donor mean. In a later analysis, about 17,000 TCR beta sequences were associated with specific HLA alleles at a false discovery rate of 0.05. Three of the identified cytomegalovirus-associated TCR beta chains were confirmed in vitro to be specific for cytomegalovirus antigens. In both the original and validation cohorts, the classifier was reported to diagnose cytomegalovirus status with high specificity and sensitivity. Compared with equally common non-associated chains, HLA-associated TCR beta chains in a later analysis were more clonally expanded and had lower generation probabilities. An association between a missense DCLRE1C variant and V-gene and J-gene trimming of TCR beta chains was found in a later genetic analysis and replicated in an independent cohort. A further reported finding was that TCR beta sequences accurately predicted the HLA-A and HLA-B alleles for most subjects in the first cohort. Only TCR beta chains were sequenced in this cohort, and the absence of alpha or paired-chain data limited detectable features. In a later analysis, most CMV-associated TCR beta chains were found to appear HLA-restricted, with HLA associations seemingly driven largely by CMV exposure. Across donors, most TCR sequences were observed very rarely, whereas some public TCRs were present in many individuals.

Including cysteine and phenylalanine, the CDR3 has 14 amino acids. Of all the DNA, just the CDR3 is kept, 42 bases in frame from base 1. The germline V gene gives CDR1 as SGHTA and CDR2 as FQGTGA. V is cut by 5 bases and J by 10 bases, and the space between the germline ends is 18 bases. Library preparation used the immunoSEQ multiplex PCR assay. A mixture of 60 forward primers for TCR Vbeta segments and 13 reverse primers for TCR Jbeta segments was used in the multiplex PCR. A multiplex PCR assay on genomic DNA amplified the CDR3 region of rearranged TCR beta genes. Amplified TCR beta libraries were sequenced as 87-base-pair reads on the Illumina HiSeq System. Concerning the study's data processing: In a later analysis, 80 million or so unique TCR beta chains were counted across the 666 repertoires, and roughly 11 million of these chains were shared by at least two donors. Raw reads were error-corrected and collapsed into unique sequences by a nearest-neighbor algorithm in which closely related sequences were merged to remove PCR and sequencing errors. To assign V, D and J gene segments, CDR3 sequences were aligned to IMGT reference sequences. For a sequence to be retained, at least a six-nucleotide match to both a V gene segment and a J gene segment was required. Rearrangements were classified as productive when the CDR3 lacked stop codons and remained in frame with V and J, and all other rearrangements were classified as non-productive. Following IMGT convention, CDR3 was defined as the stretch from the second conserved V-encoded cysteine up to the conserved J-encoded phenylalanine. Sequences without an unambiguous match to a single V gene segment were excluded from the earlier analysis of several hundred of the donors. An earlier analysis of about 590 of the donors classified V segments as functional when productive rearrangements were above 56.7% and as segregating when the standard deviation between donors was above 5%. A statistical classification framework was developed to diagnose cytomegalovirus status using the catalog of TCR beta chain sequences. In a later analysis, V and J genes were assigned by comparing TCR nucleotide sequences against IMGT/GENE-DB human TR gene sequences. The TCRdist pipeline was used in a later analysis to assign CDR3 sequences and most-parsimonious VDJ recombination scenarios. In a later analysis, each TCR beta chain was defined by its CDR3 amino acid sequence together with its V-gene family, and reads lacking a unique V-gene family were excluded. A later analysis removed several hundred highly shared, low-generation-probability nucleotide sequences to deal with suspected cross-contamination and a sequencing artifact. A later analysis calculated a clonal expansion index for each public chain from normalized within-repertoire ranks of inferred template counts. Generation probabilities in a later analysis came from a VDJ recombination model fitted to out-of-frame rearrangements, and those results were checked against IGoR. Hypergeometric tests were used in a later analysis to score TCR-TCR, TCR-HLA and TCR-CMV co-occurrence, with a repertoire-size bias correction applied to the TCR pairs. In a later analysis, false discovery rates were estimated by permuting HLA or CMV assignments 20 times. In a later analysis, co-occurring TCRs were grouped using DBSCAN, with TCRdist sequence similarity added in when clustering inside HLA-allele-positive subsets. For co-occurrence clustering, repertoires with fewer than 30,000 or more than 120,000 public chains were excluded, along with five repertoires with anomalous nucleotide sharing. Held by TCRdb, this immuneACCESS table contains in-frame sequences only and omits some clones. Under half of the omission traces to an unresolved V gene where checked; the cause of the rest is unknown. Clone size and the V and J calls come from that table; the DNA yielded D and trimming. A total of tens of thousands of clones appear in this sample, under 80% of them only once. The ten largest clones add up to approximately 4.4% of the sample.

In total, roughly 670 healthy bone marrow donors made up the cohort. At the time of sampling, every cohort member was nominally healthy, though immune exposures that went unrecorded were likely present. The donor tested CMV seropositive, placing the donor among the 250 to 350 seropositive members of the cohort. Every donor gave a peripheral blood sample, and the peripheral blood mononuclear cells from that sample were used for TCR beta sequencing. The Qiagen DNeasy Blood Extraction Kit was used to extract genomic DNA from the blood cell samples. Points on this clone: Its antigen remains undetermined. Per-base qualities were not stored, and no clone one base away is much larger.

In this chain, TRBV7-3 is recombined with TRBJ2-1, with TRBD1 tentatively as D gene (6 bases match). Sequenced: PBMCs. The sequence derives from a man in his fifties or sixties in good health and CMV-seropositive. The CDR3 reads as follows: CASSLDSTAGEQFF. DNA sequence: TGTGCCAGCAGCCTGGACAGTACCGCAGGAGAGCAGTTCTTC.